Reported below is one TCR beta chain. Its antigen is not known. The record originates from a study of T cell responses to AZD1222 COVID-19 vaccine. The repertoire was sequenced with immunoSEQ multiplex PCR; TCRdb's copy has only in-frame clones and lacks some. Of 50,000 to 65,000 clones listed, more than 80% are singletons. Germline V gives CDR1 GTSNPN, CDR2 SVGIG (reference sequence). The ends lost 1 base at V and 4 bases at J; junction bases unmatched: 10. The CDR3 contains 16 residues. Whole-study results and caveats: Clonal diversity was possibly underestimated, and white British individuals and females predominated among donors.

V usage is TRBV30 and J usage is TRBJ2-1, with TRBD2 matching over 7 bases. This specimen consisted of peripheral blood, obtained 28 days after the second AZD1222 dose. This receptor was identified in an adult who received the AZD1222 COVID-19 vaccine. CDR3 sequence (DNA): TGTGCCTGGAGTGGTGCGGGAGTTGCCGGATACAATGAGCAGTTCTTC. Its protein product is CAWSGAGVAGYNEQFF.